A single T cell receptor (beta chain) is shown here with its context. Its matching antigen is unknown. Using its own MiXCR run on the 5' RACE reads, TCRdb lists one record per CDR3 protein. The sample shows 300,000 to 400,000 distinct CDR3 sequences, over 9% of them seen only once. The source of the sample is a study of identical twins. Overall study results and limits: Fewer insertions were carried by abundant cord blood beta clonotypes, but none was seen in memory repertoires. Excess twin sharing in beta out-of-frame sequences was weaker.

The length of the CDR3 is 15 residues. The germline gives CDR1 SEHNR, CDR2 FQNEAQ (reference sequence). V was pared by 1 base and J by 1 base, with 8 bases between. These data also formed part of another study, on yellow fever vaccine responses in identical twins.

The clonotype originates from a woman aged 18-29 years in good health. This chain links TRBV7-9 with TRBJ1-5; D is uncertain. Sequenced input: CD8+ T cells sorted from blood. The CDR3 sequence: CASSLGVESNQPQHF. For the CDR3, the DNA is TGTGCCAGCAGCTTAGGAGTTGAGAGCAATCAGCCCCAGCATTTT.